Only a few counts were recorded for the clone carrying this T cell receptor beta chain. Antigen: not known. PCR involved 60 Vbeta and 13 Jbeta primers. TCRdb's copy holds only in-frame clones and misses some; the assay was immunoSEQ multiplex PCR. The profile shows 100,000 or so clones, approximately 77% of them singletons. Germline loops: CDR1 SGDLS, CDR2 YYNGEE. The CDR3 has 16 residues. Trimming took 3 bases from V and 0 from J; bases not matched to a gene: 5. This record belongs to a study of cytomegalovirus exposure and HLA in healthy donors. The study's findings and limits: Both high specificity and high sensitivity reportedly marked the classifier's diagnosis of cytomegalovirus status. Associated with cytomegalovirus, according to the listing, were 170 or so TCR beta chains. The study assumed roughly uniform donor sequencing depth for presence/absence analyses.

The chain joins TRBV9 to TRBJ2-1, with 8 positions matching TRBD2. The source is a male donor in good health and CMV-seropositive. The sequenced sample consisted of PBMCs. The DNA for the CDR3 is TGTGCCAGCAGCGCGGGGGGGGACTTCTCCTACAATGAGCAGTTCTTC. This sequence encodes CASSAGGDFSYNEQFF.